This T cell receptor beta chain appears in the sequencing data of a study of cytomegalovirus exposure and HLA in healthy donors. The PCR was carried out with 60 Vbeta primers and 13 Jbeta primers. In the original analysis: Roughly 83 million unique TCR beta chains, 9.5 million to 11 million of them shared, were counted by a later analysis. TCRdb's table, derived via immunoSEQ multiplex PCR, lists solely in-frame clones and lacks some. Clone size and V and J calls were adopted from that table, with D and trimming inferred from the DNA. The table records 120,000 or so clones, over 70% of them present only once. Donors sampled were nominally healthy, though unrecorded immune exposures were likely. Comments on this clone: As yet, its antigen is unknown.

The CDR3 length is 16 residues. Per germline, CDR1 SGHVS and CDR2 FNYEAQ. V lost 1 base, J lost 7 bases, and 16 bases lay in between. Whole-study results and caveats: A list of about 180 TCR beta chains associated with cytomegalovirus was given. Later on, analysis showed that most CMV-associated TCR beta chains appeared to be HLA-restricted.

The sequence was obtained from a young woman in good health and CMV-seronegative. The sequenced sample consisted of PBMCs. The chain carries TRBV7-6 and TRBJ2-2, with a tentative D call TRBD1 (6 bases). This CDR3 reads CASSLESSGVHGELFF. The DNA of the CDR3 is TGTGCCAGCAGCTTAGAGTCCTCAGGGGTGCACGGGGAGCTGTTTTTT. Full variable domain (remainder filled in from reference TRBV7-6 and TRBJ2-2): GAGVSQSPRYKVTKRGQDVALRCDPISGHVSLYWYRQALGQGPEFLTYFNYEAQQDKSGLPNDRFSAERPEGSISTLTIQRTEQRDSAMYRCASSLESSGVHGELFFGEGSRLTVL.